This T cell receptor (beta chain) appears in the sequencing data of a study of patients and donors after allogeneic stem cell transplantation. The CDR3 length is 12 residues. The V end lost 2 bases, the J end lost 2 bases, and 3 bases lay between the germline ends. Looked up from germline, CDR1 is SGHDT and CDR2 is YYEEEE. TCRdb re-derived calls from the RT-PCR reads in MiXCR, one entry per CDR3 protein. Among around 90,000 distinct CDR3 sequences, approximately 49% were seen once, and the ten largest hold under 70%. Only a few counts were recorded for this clonotype. The genes are TRBV5-6 and TRBJ2-3; no reliable D call. The origin of this receptor is a human donor who was either an allogeneic HSCT recipient or a stem cell or donor lymphocyte infusion donor (not recorded which). It is not recorded whose cells these are; they may come from a transplant donor. The sequenced sample was blood, either unsorted or a sorted T cell fraction (not recorded which). As DNA, the CDR3 is TGTGCCAGCAGCTTTATCACAGATACGCAGTATTTT. Its translation is CASSFITDTQYF.